Each of the 19 T cell receptor beta chains below was sequenced from the same sample in a study of shared clonotypes between healthy human individuals. Repertoires were generated with immunoSEQ multiplex PCR, while TCRdb's copy carries only in-frame clones and drops some. This sample has some 2,100,000 clones, with roughly 91% found just once. Only CD45RO-negative cells positively selected for CCR7 counted as naive CD8 cells, so terminally differentiated effector memory CD45RA+ cells were excluded. Sequencing used naive CD8+ T cells from PBMCs. Source of these receptors: a man aged 18-30 years in good health. Some clones in this sample may be carry-over from other donors' samples.

This chain joins TRBV28 and TRBJ2-5, with 11 bases identical to TRBD2. Unmatched junction bases numbered 16, after V lost 6 bases and J lost 1 base. Germline V lookup: CDR1 MDHEN, CDR2 SYDVKM. This CDR3 contains 19 residues. This CDR3 is CASSSGTLAGGRFQETQYF. The CDR3 region has the DNA TGTGCCAGCAGCTCGGGCACCCTAGCGGGAGGCCGTTTCCAAGAGACCCAGTACTTC.

This clone occurred once. The rearrangement uses TRBV10-3 and TRBJ2-7; 10 bases match TRBD1. Germline loops: CDR1 ENHRY, CDR2 SYGVKD. CDR3 length: 15 amino acids. The V and J ends lost 0 bases and 5 bases, in that order; junction bases with no gene match: 4. CDR3 bases: TGTGCCATCAGTGAGTCGACAGGGGGCTTTGACGAGCAGTACTTC. Its protein product is CAISESTGGFDEQYF.

The chain links TRBV21-1 to TRBJ2-2; no check of the table's D call, TRBD2, against the DNA was made. TRBV21-1 counts as a pseudogene. CDR3 size: 14 residues. Here the CDR3 DNA reads TGTGCCAGCAGCAAATGGAGTAACACCGGGGAGCTGTTTTTT. It encodes CASSKWSNTGELFF.

The rearrangement links TRBV6-4 to TRBJ2-3; D is uncertain. Germline lookup yields CDR1 MRHNA and CDR2 SNTAGT. Trimming cost V 5 bases and J 0 bases, with 9 bases left between them. The CDR3 extends over 14 amino acids. For the CDR3, the DNA is TGTGCCAGCAGTCAAGGTCATAGCACAGATACGCAGTATTTT. Its protein is CASSQGHSTDTQYF.

The table lists this clone with a few counts. This rearrangement joins TRBV2 to TRBJ1-5; tentatively, D is TRBD1 (5 bases). Trimming removed 7 bases at V and 4 bases at J, with 11 bases between. Germline V lookup: CDR1 SNHLY, CDR2 FYNNEI. This CDR3 comprises 13 residues. Here the CDR3 reads CASTTWGNQPQHF. For the CDR3, the DNA is TGTGCCAGCACAACCTGGGGGAATCAGCCCCAGCATTTT.

This clone has only one observation. The V call is TRBV19, the J call TRBJ2-7; D may be TRBD1 or TRBD2 (5 bases each). The length of the CDR3 is 13 residues. The V gene's germline CDR1 is LNHDA and CDR2 SQIVND (reference sequence). V was pared by 1 base and J by 4 bases, with 8 bases between. The CDR3 spells CASSIVGEYEQYF. CDR3 nucleotides: TGTGCCAGTAGTATAGTGGGGGAGTACGAGCAGTACTTC.

The chain employs TRBV12-5 and TRBJ2-5, with a possible D match to TRBD1 (5 bases). CDR1 and CDR2 from the germline V gene are LGHNT and FRNRAP. The CDR3 is 14 residues long. Deletions cut 6 bases from V and 5 bases from J, with 16 bases between. The chain's CDR3 is CASGPGASPETQYF. The CDR3 DNA sequence: TGTGCTAGTGGCCCTGGGGCGAGCCCGGAGACCCAGTACTTC.

The V gene is TRBV5-1, the J gene TRBJ2-7; D perhaps matches TRBD2 (6 bases). This CDR3 is built from 15 residues. The V end was cut by 3 bases, the J end by 5 bases, with 18 bases between. Per the germline V gene, CDR1 is SGHRS and CDR2 is YFSETQ. CDR3 sequence (DNA): TGCGCCAGCAGCTCCCTGGCGGGAATGGGCGACGAGCAGTACTTC. Translating it yields CASSSLAGMGDEQYF.

The V and J genes are TRBV7-9 and TRBJ2-1; D remains unclear. This CDR3 region has 14 residues. V was trimmed by 2 bases and J by 1 base, leaving 6 bases between them. Germline assignment: CDR1 SEHNR and CDR2 FQNEAQ (reference sequence). The CDR3 sequence: CASSLSVSYNEQFF. CDR3 nucleotide sequence: TGTGCCAGCAGCTTATCCGTGTCCTACAATGAGCAGTTCTTC.

Comment on this clone: The same CDR3 also results from other DNA sequences found in this sample. The chain employs TRBV28 and TRBJ2-7; D is unresolved. Trimming took off 6 bases at V and 4 bases at J, with 7 bases between the two ends. Germline CDR1 MDHEN, CDR2 SYDVKM. The CDR3 contains 11 residues. CDR3 coding DNA: TGTGCCAGCAGCAGGAGATACGAGCAGTACTTC. This gives the protein CASSRRYEQYF.

This chain links TRBV6-1 with TRBJ2-7, with 13 bases fitting TRBD2. Losses at the gene ends were 5 bases for V and 5 bases for J; bases not matched to a gene: 6. The germline CDR1 and CDR2 sequences are MNHNS and SASEGT. CDR3 length: 15 amino acids. The CDR3 DNA is TGTGCCAGCAGTCCCGGGACTAGCGGGAATCACGAGCAGTACTTC. Translated, it gives CASSPGTSGNHEQYF.

The rearrangement uses TRBV28 and TRBJ1-3; no clear D gene. Germline values: CDR1 MDHEN, CDR2 SYDVKM. This CDR3 has 15 residues. Trimming shortened V by 1 base and J by 0 bases, and 7 bases separated the two germline ends. The DNA for the CDR3 is TGTGCCAGCAGTTTATTCGTTGGCTCTGGAAACACCATATATTTT. Translation: CASSLFVGSGNTIYF.

The rearrangement joins TRBV7-9 to TRBJ2-5, with 8 bases aligning to TRBD1. CDR3 length equals 15 residues. The germline gives CDR1 SEHNR, CDR2 FQNEAQ (reference sequence). Trimming removed 2 bases from V and 3 bases from J; junction bases left unmatched: 5. The CDR3 sequence: CASSLIQGAEETQYF. CDR3 nucleotide sequence: TGTGCCAGCAGCTTAATCCAGGGGGCGGAAGAGACCCAGTACTTC.

The chain couples TRBV6-5 to TRBJ2-7; a weak D match, TRBD2 (6 bases). The germline gives CDR1 MNHEY, CDR2 SVGAGI. CDR3 length equals 13 residues. V lost 5 bases, J lost 4 bases, and 12 bases lay in between. The CDR3 protein is CASSRGKGYEQYF. The CDR3 DNA reads TGTGCCAGCAGTCGCGGGAAGGGGTACGAGCAGTACTTC.

On this clone: Other DNA sequences from this sample encode an identical CDR3 as well. The rearrangement joins TRBV27 to TRBJ2-1; perhaps D is TRBD1 or TRBD2 (5 bases each). The CDR3 sequence is 15 residues long. The germline CDR1 and CDR2 sequences are MNHEY and SMNVEV (reference sequence). The V gene lost 5 bases and the J gene lost 0 bases, with 11 bases spanning the gap. This CDR3 reads CASSPGGGSYNEQFF. The CDR3 DNA reads TGTGCCAGCAGTCCAGGTGGGGGCTCCTACAATGAGCAGTTCTTC.

The chain recombines TRBV27 with TRBJ2-1; 8 bases match TRBD1. The CDR3 sequence is 15 residues long. The germline V gene has CDR1 MNHEY and CDR2 SMNVEV (reference sequence). V lost 6 bases and J lost 4; bases outside the gene matches: 8. This CDR3 reads CASSLGQGYYNEQFF. CDR3 bases: TGTGCCAGCAGCCTTGGACAGGGATATTACAATGAGCAGTTCTTC.

The V call is TRBV6-6, the J call TRBJ2-5; D call uncertain. Germline loops: CDR1 MNHNY, CDR2 SVGAGI (reference sequence). V lost 5 bases to trimming and J lost 1 base, with 14 bases between them. This CDR3 contains 15 residues. The CDR3 DNA reads as TGTGCCAGCAGTCCCGACCGTTTCTCCCAAGAGACCCAGTACTTC. This translates into CASSPDRFSQETQYF.

V gene TRBV5-1 combines with J gene TRBJ2-7, with 12 positions matching TRBD1. V was clipped by 4 bases and J by 2 bases; unmatched bases: 4. The CDR3 is 15 amino acids. Germline loops: CDR1 SGHRS, CDR2 YFSETQ. The DNA of the CDR3 is TGCGCCAGCAGCACGGGACAGGGGGCCACCTACGAGCAGTACTTC. Encoded protein: CASSTGQGATYEQYF.

This clone was picked up one time. This chain uses TRBV7-9 with TRBJ2-7, with 7 bases identical to TRBD1. J lost 3 bases, V lost 5 bases, and 10 bases had no gene match. Germline-derived CDR1 and CDR2 are SEHNR and FQNEAQ (reference sequence). This CDR3 contains 15 residues. The CDR3 DNA reads as TGTGCCAGCAGCCCCAGGGGGAATTACCACTACGAGCAGTACTTC. Its translation is CASSPRGNYHYEQYF.